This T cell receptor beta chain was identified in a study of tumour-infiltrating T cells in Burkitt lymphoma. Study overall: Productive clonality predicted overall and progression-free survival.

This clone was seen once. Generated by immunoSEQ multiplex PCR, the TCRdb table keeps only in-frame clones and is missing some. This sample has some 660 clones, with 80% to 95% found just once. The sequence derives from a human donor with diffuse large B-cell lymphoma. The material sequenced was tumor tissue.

CDR3: CASSLAASSYGYTF. The CDR3 DNA is TGCGCCAGCAGCTTGGCCGCCAGCTCTTATGGCTACACCTTC. The chain uses TRBV5-1 and TRBJ1-2; D is undetermined. The CDR3 loop spans 14 amino acids. Germline V lookup: CDR1 SGHRS, CDR2 YFSETQ. V was pared by 0 bases and J by 5 bases, with 11 bases between.